The clone carrying this T cell receptor (beta chain) occurred once. Its matching antigen is unknown. This specimen comes from a study of cytomegalovirus exposure and HLA in healthy donors. The PCR was carried out with 60 Vbeta primers and 13 Jbeta primers. Measured with immunoSEQ multiplex PCR; TCRdb has only the in-frame clones, and not every one. The sample contains 250,000 or so clones, around nine tenths of which appear only once. Trimming left V 5 bases short and J 8 bases short, with 12 bases between. Germline CDR1 and CDR2: PRHDT and FYEKMQ (reference sequence). This CDR3 has 12 amino acids. The study's findings and limits: Associated with cytomegalovirus, according to the listing, were fewer than 200 TCR beta chains.

This receptor was taken from a girl aged 2 to 9 in good health and CMV-seronegative. This chain joins TRBV13 and TRBJ1-2; D remains ambiguous. The material sequenced was PBMCs. CDR3 DNA sequence: TGTGCCAGCAGCACGGAGAACGGGGGCTACACCTTC. It is translated as CASSTENGGYTF.